This T cell receptor beta chain comes out of a study of vaccination and CD4 T cells after COVID-19. Documented treatment: roughly 10-day PBMC culture with coronavirus spike peptide pools or control peptides (ViraFEST assay). One should note that the unexposed donor's CD4+ T cells were collected before the COVID-19 pandemic (2011-2018). Germline loops: CDR1 MNHEY, CDR2 SMNVEV (reference sequence). CDR3 length: 15 residues. Germline trimming cut 0 bases from V and 8 bases from J; bases unmatched to any gene: 8. As regards this clonotype: Its specificity is unknown.

The Oncomine TCR Beta short-read assay was what sequenced the DNA obtained from cultured CD4+ T cells. Investigators obtained genomic DNA by extraction from cultured CD4+ T cells. Each CDR3 protein gets one entry after TCRdb re-called the PCR reads with MiXCR. Among approximately 6,400 distinct CDR3 sequences listed, roughly 48% were seen once. The sequence was collected from a human donor in good health. This rearrangement joins TRBV27 to TRBJ2-7, with 9 bases that match TRBD2. The sequencing sample was made of CD4+ T cells from blood, cultured in vitro. The CDR3 region has the DNA TGTGCCAGCAGTTTATCCGCGGGGGGGCCGGGTAAGCAGTACTTC. Translating gives CASSLSAGGPGKQYF.